This TCR beta chain derives from a study of shared clonotypes between healthy human individuals. This CDR3 is built from 13 residues. Trimming removed 0 bases at V and 5 bases at J, with 7 bases between. Per germline, CDR1 KGHSH and CDR2 LQKENI. With regard to this clone: The antigen remains undetermined. Within the sample, other DNA sequences also encode this same CDR3.

Notes on the study in general: Clonotype sharing among donors was thought likely to change with sequencing depth. A handful of donors shared 5% to 5.5% of their naive CD4 clonotypes. Rarefaction revealed incomplete sorted-subset sequencing despite large depth.

Measured with immunoSEQ multiplex PCR; TCRdb has only the in-frame clones, and not every one. The sample includes over 2 million clones, approximately 90% of them seen just once. Sequencing input: naive CD4+ T cells from PBMCs. Subset described: CD45RA+ positively selected. The gene calls are TRBV18 and TRBJ2-5; the D is unclear. This TCR came from a man aged 18-30 years in good health. Some clones in this sample may be carry-over from other donors' samples. CDR3 residues: CASSPPSRETQYF. The CDR3 nucleotides read TGTGCCAGCTCACCACCCTCAAGGGAGACCCAGTACTTC.